These T cell receptor beta chains were read from a single sample in a study of blood T cell repertoires in COVID-19. The protocol was immunoSEQ multiplex PCR, while the TCRdb copy is restricted to in-frame clones and leaves out a portion. The sample holds approximately 270,000 clones, 88% seen once. The sample consisted of peripheral blood. The receptors stem from a woman aged 30 to 39 with COVID-19, enrolled during active disease. Each CDR3 is given with its conserved first and last residue. Fields, in order: V gene, clone size, J gene, D gene, CDR3 protein, CDR3 DNA. The D gene is left open where the match is weak. For some rows the clone size is stated as once, few or many, or as a class when expanded; others skip it.

TRBV28,once,TRBJ2-3,TRBD2,CASSLGGNSDTQYF,TGTGCCAGCAGTTTGGGAGGGAACTCAGATACGCAGTATTTT
TRBV4-3,-,TRBJ2-7,TRBD2,CASSHLAGGNSYEQYF,TGCGCCAGCAGCCACCTCGCGGGGGGGAACTCCTACGAGCAGTACTTC
TRBV20-1,once,TRBJ1-3,-,CSASLGASGNTIYF,TGCAGTGCTAGTCTGGGGGCGTCAGGAAACACCATATATTTT
TRBV6-2/TRBV6-3,-,TRBJ2-3,TRBD1,CASSWDRGPDTQYF,TGTGCCAGCAGTTGGGACAGGGGCCCAGATACGCAGTATTTT
TRBV7-7,few,TRBJ2-7,-,CASSLDRTYEQYF,TGTGCTAGCAGCTTAGACAGGACCTACGAGCAGTACTTC
TRBV4-3,-,TRBJ2-1,TRBD2,CASSQVKAGGPPEQFF,TGCGCCAGCAGCCAAGTTAAGGCGGGGGGGCCGCCTGAGCAGTTCTTC
TRBV6-5,-,TRBJ2-2,TRBD1,CASSYPGTGDTGELFF,TGTGCCAGCAGTTACCCCGGGACAGGGGACACCGGGGAGCTGTTTTTT
TRBV4-3,-,TRBJ2-2,-,CASSPGLSNTGELFF,TGCGCCAGCAGCCCGGGACTTTCGAACACCGGGGAGCTGTTTTTT
TRBV9,-,TRBJ2-3,TRBD2,CASSALTSGTDTQYF,TGTGCCAGCAGCGCCTTGACTAGCGGCACAGATACGCAGTATTTT
TRBV24-1,-,TRBJ1-2,TRBD1,CATSQGANYGYTF,TGTGCCACCAGCCAGGGGGCGAACTATGGCTACACCTTC
TRBV7-9,-,TRBJ1-1,TRBD1,CASSLAQGDTEAFF,TGTGCCAGCAGCTTAGCTCAGGGGGACACTGAAGCTTTCTTT
TRBV9,-,TRBJ1-1,TRBD1,CASSIGTGNTEAFF,TGTGCCAGCAGCATCGGGACAGGCAACACTGAAGCTTTCTTT
TRBV5-6,-,TRBJ2-7,TRBD2,CASSLGGTSGGRTYEQYF,TGTGCCAGCAGCTTGGGAGGGACTAGCGGGGGCAGGACCTACGAGCAGTACTTC
TRBV11-2,-,TRBJ2-1,-,CASSLEGTGGGEQFF,TGTGCCAGCAGCTTAGAAGGCACGGGGGGCGGGGAGCAGTTCTTC
TRBV5-1,-,TRBJ2-1,-,CASSPGQRGEQFF,TGCGCCAGCAGCCCGGGACAGCGGGGGGAGCAGTTCTTC
TRBV9,-,TRBJ2-5,-,CASSVVGDYQETQYF,TGTGCCAGCAGCGTAGTCGGGGATTACCAAGAGACCCAGTACTTC
TRBV6-9,-,TRBJ1-3,-,CASSFPLSIMVTGNTIYF,TGTGCCAGCAGTTTCCCACTATCAATTATGGTCACAGGAAACACCATATATTTT
TRBV4-1,once,TRBJ2-7,TRBD2,CASSQGIAGVQKEQYF,TGCGCCAGCAGCCAAGGGATAGCGGGGGTTCAGAAAGAGCAGTACTTC
TRBV2,-,TRBJ2-2,-,CASSGRGYTGELFF,TGTGCCAGCAGCGGGCGGGGTTACACCGGGGAGCTGTTTTTT
TRBV9,-,TRBJ2-2,TRBD2,CASSVETKGLASAGELFF,TGTGCCAGCAGCGTAGAAACAAAGGGACTAGCGTCGGCCGGGGAGCTGTTTTTT
TRBV5-1,-,TRBJ2-1,-,CASSWDTHYNEQFF,TGCGCCAGCAGCTGGGACACCCACTACAATGAGCAGTTCTTC
TRBV5-3,-,TRBJ2-5,-,CARSKWHRCSETQYF,TGTGCCAGAAGCAAATGGCACAGGTGCTCTGAGACCCAGTACTTC
TRBV27,-,TRBJ1-4,TRBD1,CASSLGTGAEKLFF,TGTGCCAGCAGTTTAGGAACAGGGGCGGAAAAACTGTTTTTT
TRBV19,-,TRBJ2-5,-,CASSISRGGMETQYF,TGTGCCAGTAGTATAAGCAGGGGTGGTATGGAGACCCAGTACTTC
TRBV7-2,-,TRBJ2-7,TRBD2,CASSDRERGGSNEQYF,TGTGCCAGCAGCGACCGGGAGCGGGGGGGGTCCAACGAGCAGTACTTC
TRBV24-1,-,TRBJ1-2,TRBD1,CATSDGTGTYGYTF,TGTGCCACCAGTGATGGGACAGGGACCTATGGCTACACCTTC